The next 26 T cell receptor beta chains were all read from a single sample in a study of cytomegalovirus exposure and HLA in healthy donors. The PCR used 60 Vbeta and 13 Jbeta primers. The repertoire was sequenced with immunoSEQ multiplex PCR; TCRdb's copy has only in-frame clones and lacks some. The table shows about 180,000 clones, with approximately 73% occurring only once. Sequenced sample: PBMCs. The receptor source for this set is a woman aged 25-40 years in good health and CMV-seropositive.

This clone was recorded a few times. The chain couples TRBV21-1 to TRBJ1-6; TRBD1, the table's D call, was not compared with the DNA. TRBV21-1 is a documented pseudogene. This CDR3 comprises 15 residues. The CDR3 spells CASSIGQFQDSPLHF. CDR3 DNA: TGTGCCAGCAGCATCGGACAATTTCAGGATTCACCCCTCCACTTT.

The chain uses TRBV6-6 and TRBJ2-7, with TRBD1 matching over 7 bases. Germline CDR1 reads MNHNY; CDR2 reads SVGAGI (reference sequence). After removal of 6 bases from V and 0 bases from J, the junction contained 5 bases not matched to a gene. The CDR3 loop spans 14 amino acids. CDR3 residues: CASRDRRSSYEQYF. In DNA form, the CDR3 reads TGTGCCAGCAGGGACAGGAGAAGCTCCTACGAGCAGTACTTC.

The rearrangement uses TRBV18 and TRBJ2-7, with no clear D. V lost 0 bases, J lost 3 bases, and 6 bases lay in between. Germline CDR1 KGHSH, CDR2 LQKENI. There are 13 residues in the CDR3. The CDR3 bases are TGTGCCAGCTCACCACCAAACGGCTACGAGCAGTACTTC. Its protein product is CASSPPNGYEQYF.

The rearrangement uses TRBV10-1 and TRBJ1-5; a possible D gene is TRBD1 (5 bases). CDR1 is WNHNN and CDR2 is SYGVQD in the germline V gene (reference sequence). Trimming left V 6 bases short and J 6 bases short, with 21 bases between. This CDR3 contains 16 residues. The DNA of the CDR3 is TGCGCCAGCAGCCCTACTCACGGATTAGGGGCTCAGCCCCAGCATTTT. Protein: CASSPTHGLGAQPQHF.

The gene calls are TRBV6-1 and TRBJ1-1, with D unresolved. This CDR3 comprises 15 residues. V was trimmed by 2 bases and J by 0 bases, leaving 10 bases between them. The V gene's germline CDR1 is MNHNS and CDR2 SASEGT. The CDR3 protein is CASSEPVKMNTEAFF. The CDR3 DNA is TGTGCCAGCAGTGAACCAGTCAAGATGAACACTGAAGCTTTCTTT.

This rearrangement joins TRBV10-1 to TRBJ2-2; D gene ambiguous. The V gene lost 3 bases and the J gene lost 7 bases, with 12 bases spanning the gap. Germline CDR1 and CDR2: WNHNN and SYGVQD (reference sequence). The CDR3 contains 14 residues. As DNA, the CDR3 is TGCGCCAGCAGTGAAACTTTGAGTGGCGGGGAGCTGTTTTTT. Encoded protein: CASSETLSGGELFF.

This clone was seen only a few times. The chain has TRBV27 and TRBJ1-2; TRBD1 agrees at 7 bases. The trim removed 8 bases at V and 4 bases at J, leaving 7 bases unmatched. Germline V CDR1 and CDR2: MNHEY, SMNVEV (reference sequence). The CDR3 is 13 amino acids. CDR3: CASGETGFYGYTF. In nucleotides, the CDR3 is TGTGCCAGCGGGGAGACAGGGTTCTATGGCTACACCTTC.

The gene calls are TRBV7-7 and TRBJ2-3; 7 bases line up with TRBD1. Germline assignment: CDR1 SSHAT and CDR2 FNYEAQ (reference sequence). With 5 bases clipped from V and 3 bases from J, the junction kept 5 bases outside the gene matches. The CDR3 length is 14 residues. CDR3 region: CASSPTGNTDTQYF. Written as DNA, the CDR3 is TGTGCCAGCAGCCCGACAGGGAATACAGATACGCAGTATTTT.

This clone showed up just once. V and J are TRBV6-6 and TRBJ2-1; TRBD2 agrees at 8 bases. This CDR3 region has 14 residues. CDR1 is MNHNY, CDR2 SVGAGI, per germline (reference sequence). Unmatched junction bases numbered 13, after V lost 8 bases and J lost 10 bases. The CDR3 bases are TGTGCCAGCTCCGTAACGGGGGGGCTGCGAGAGCAGTTCTTC. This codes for CASSVTGGLREQFF.

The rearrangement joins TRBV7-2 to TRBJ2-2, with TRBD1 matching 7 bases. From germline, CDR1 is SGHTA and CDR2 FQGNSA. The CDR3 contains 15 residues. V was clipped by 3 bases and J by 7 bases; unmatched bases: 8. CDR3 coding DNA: TGTGCCAGCAGCTTGGGACAGCCCGGCGGCGGGGAGCTGTTTTTT. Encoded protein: CASSLGQPGGGELFF.

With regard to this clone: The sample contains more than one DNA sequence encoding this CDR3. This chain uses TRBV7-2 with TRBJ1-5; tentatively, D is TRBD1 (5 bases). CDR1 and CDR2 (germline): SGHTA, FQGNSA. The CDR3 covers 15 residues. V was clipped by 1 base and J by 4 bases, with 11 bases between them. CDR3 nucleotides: TGTGCCAGCAGCTTAGTAGGGGCAGGGAATCAGCCCCAGCATTTT. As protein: CASSLVGAGNQPQHF.

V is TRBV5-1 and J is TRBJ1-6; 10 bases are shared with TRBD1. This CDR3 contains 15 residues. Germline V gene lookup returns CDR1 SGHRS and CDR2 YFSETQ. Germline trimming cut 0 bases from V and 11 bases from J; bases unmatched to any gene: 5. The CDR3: CASSLADRGLTPLHF. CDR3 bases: TGCGCCAGCAGCTTGGCCGACAGGGGGCTCACACCCCTCCACTTT.

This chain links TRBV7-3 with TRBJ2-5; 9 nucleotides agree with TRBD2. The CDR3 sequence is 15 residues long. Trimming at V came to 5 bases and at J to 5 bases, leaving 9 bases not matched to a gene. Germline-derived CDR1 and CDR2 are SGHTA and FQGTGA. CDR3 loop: CASSPLAGNRETQYF. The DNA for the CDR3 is TGTGCCAGCAGCCCCCTAGCGGGGAATCGGGAGACCCAGTACTTC.

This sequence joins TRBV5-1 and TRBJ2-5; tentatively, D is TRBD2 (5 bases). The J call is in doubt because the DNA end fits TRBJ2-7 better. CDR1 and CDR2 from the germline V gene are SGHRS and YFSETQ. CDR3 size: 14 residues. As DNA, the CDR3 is TGCGCCAGCAGTTTTAACGGGGAAACCTACGAGCAGTACTTC. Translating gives CASSFNGETYEQYF.

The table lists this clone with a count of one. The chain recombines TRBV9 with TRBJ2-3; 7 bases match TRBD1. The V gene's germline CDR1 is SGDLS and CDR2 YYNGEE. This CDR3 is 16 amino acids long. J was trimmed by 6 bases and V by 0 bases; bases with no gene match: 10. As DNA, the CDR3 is TGTGCCAGCAGCGTAGAGAGGGGGCCTCCTCGGGATACGCAGTATTTT. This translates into CASSVERGPPRDTQYF.

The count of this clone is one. The CDR3 sequence: CASSQEGTGGYNEQFF. CDR3 in DNA: TGCGCCAGCAGCCAAGAGGGGACAGGGGGCTACAATGAGCAGTTCTTC. The chain uses TRBV4-3 and TRBJ2-1, with 11 bases matching TRBD1. CDR3 length: 16 amino acids. V shed 0 bases and J 3 bases; nucleotides not matched to a gene: 1. Germline lookup yields CDR1 LGHNA and CDR2 YSLEER.

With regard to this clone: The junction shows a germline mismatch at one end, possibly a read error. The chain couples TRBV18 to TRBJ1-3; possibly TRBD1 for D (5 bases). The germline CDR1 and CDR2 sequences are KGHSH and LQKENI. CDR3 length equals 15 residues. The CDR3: CASSPLPTVGNIIYF. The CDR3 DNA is TGTGCCAGCTCACCTCTCCCGACAGTAGGAAACATCATATATTTT.

Written as DNA, the CDR3 is TGCGCCAGCAGCCTAGGGCGTCGCCTAGCCCCCAACTATGGCTACACCTTC. It encodes CASSLGRRLAPNYGYTF. The rearrangement uses TRBV4-1 and TRBJ1-2; D is ambiguous. Germline V gene sequence: CDR1 MGHRA, CDR2 YSYEKL. V dropped 4 bases and J dropped 2 bases, with 20 bases sitting between them. CDR3 length: 17 residues.

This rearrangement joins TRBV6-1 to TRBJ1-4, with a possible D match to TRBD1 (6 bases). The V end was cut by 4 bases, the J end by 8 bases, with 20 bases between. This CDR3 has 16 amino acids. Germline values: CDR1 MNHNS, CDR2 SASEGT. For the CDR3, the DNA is TGTGCCAGCAGTGGCTTTAAGGGGGTGGTGGGGGAAAAACTGTTTTTT. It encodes CASSGFKGVVGEKLFF.

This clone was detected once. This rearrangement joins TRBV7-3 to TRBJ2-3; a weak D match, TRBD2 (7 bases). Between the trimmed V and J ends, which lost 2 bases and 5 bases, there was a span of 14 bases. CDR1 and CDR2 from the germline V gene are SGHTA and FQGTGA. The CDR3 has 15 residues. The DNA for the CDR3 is TGTGCCAGCAGCTTAGGCGGGGGCCTGGGAGATACGCAGTATTTT. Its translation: CASSLGGGLGDTQYF. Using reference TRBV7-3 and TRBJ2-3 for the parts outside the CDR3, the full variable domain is GAGVSQTPSNKVTEKGKYVELRCDPISGHTALYWYRQSLGQGPEFLIYFQGTGAADDSGLPNDRFFAVRPEGSVSTLKIQRTERGDSAVYLCASSLGGGLGDTQYFGPGTRLTVL.

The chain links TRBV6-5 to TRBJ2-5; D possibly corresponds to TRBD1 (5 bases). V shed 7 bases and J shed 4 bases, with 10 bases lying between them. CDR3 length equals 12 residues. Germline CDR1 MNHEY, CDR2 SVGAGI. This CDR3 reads CASKRGGETQYF. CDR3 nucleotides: TGTGCCAGCAAAAGGGGCGGAGAGACCCAGTACTTC.

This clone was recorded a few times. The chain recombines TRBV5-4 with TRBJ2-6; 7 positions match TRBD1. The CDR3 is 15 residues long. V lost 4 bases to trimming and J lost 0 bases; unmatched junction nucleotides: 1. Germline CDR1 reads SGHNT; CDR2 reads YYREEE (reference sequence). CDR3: CASSRDSSGANVLTF. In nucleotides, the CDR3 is TGTGCCAGCAGCAGGGACAGCTCTGGGGCCAACGTCCTGACTTTC.

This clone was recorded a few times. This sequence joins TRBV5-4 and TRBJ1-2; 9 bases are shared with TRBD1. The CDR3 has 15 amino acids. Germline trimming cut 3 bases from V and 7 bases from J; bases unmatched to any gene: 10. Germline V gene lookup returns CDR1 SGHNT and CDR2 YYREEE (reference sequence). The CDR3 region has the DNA TGTGCCAGCAGCTCCCGCCGACAGGGGGAAGGTGGCTACACCTTC. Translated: CASSSRRQGEGGYTF.

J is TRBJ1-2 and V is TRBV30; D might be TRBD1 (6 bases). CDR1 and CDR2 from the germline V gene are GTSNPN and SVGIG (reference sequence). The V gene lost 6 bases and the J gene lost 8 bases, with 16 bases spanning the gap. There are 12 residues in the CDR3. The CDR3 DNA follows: TGTGCCTGCGCGACAGGCCCGGCGGGCTACACCTTC. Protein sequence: CACATGPAGYTF.

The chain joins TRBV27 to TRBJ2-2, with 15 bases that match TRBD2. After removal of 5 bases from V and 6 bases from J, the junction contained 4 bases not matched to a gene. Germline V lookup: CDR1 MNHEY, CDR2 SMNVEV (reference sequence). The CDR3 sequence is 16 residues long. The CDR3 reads CASSPRTSGGAGELFF. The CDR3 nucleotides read TGTGCCAGCAGTCCCCGGACTAGCGGGGGGGCCGGGGAGCTGTTTTTT.

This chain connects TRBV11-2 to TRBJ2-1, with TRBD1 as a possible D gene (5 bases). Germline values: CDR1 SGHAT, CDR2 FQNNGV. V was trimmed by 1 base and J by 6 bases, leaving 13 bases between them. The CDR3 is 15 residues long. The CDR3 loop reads CASSLAGLGINEQFF. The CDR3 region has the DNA TGTGCCAGCAGCTTAGCAGGGTTGGGGATCAATGAGCAGTTCTTC. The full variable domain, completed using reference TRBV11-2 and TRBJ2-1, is EAGVAQSPRYKIIEKRQSVAFWCNPISGHATLYWYQQILGQGPKLLIQFQNNGVVDDSQLPKDRFSAERLKGVDSTLKIQPAKLEDSAVYLCASSLAGLGINEQFFGPGTRLTVL.